The source of this T cell receptor (beta chain) is a study of blood T cell repertoires in COVID-19 (TCRdb year 2020). For the wider study: Samples from collaborators originated in the United States, Italy and Spain and spanned both the acute and convalescent phases of COVID-19. The material from the prospective study consisted of cDNA or gDNA derived from T cells, B-cell-depleted T cells, or PBMCs. Deeply sampled blood TCRbeta repertoires from subjects exposed to, actively infected with, or recovered from COVID-19 were included in the dataset. The repertoires were released in a freely available public database meant as a resource for research on the immune response to SARS-CoV-2. The samples were drawn from two sources: the first 160 participants of the ongoing ImmuneRACE study, and 1,000 to 1,500 subjects contributed by 6 global collaborators. Sample metadata almost always included a de-identified subject ID, COVID-19 status, age in years and sex. HLA class I and class II types, where available, came from metadata supplied by the sample provider rather than from assay-based typing. Study-level results and caveats: The quantity of clinical and demographic metadata differed by source and by participant and was supplied without curation.

TCRbeta CDR3 regions were amplified from genomic DNA using the immunoSEQ Assay, a bias-controlled multiplex PCR. In the authors' own workflow: The number of nucleated cells in each sample was estimated from the amplification of reference gene primers within the assay. To quantify the absolute abundance of each unique TCRbeta CDR3 rearrangement, sequence reads were collapsed and filtered. For each sample, productive Simpson clonality was calculated as the square root of Simpson's diversity index across productive rearrangements. The immuneACCESS repertoire file appears here via TCRdb, limited to in-frame rearrangements. These files lack a portion of the clones; in checked studies, under half of the deficit traces to unresolved V genes, and the cause of the others is not known. That table furnishes V, J and clone size, whereas the DNA furnished D and trimming. The sample yields around 26,000 clones; over 80% were counted once. Roughly 60% of the sample is taken by the ten largest.

The CDR3, cysteine through phenylalanine, is 18 amino acids long. The CDR3 DNA has 54 bases and is translated from base 1. Sequences SNHLY (CDR1) and FYNNEI (CDR2) are obtained from the germline V gene. V and J are truncated by 2 bases and 6 bases respectively, leaving an intervening sequence of 25 bases. Whole blood was collected in K2EDTA tubes by collaborating institutions according to the institutions' own protocols. For TCRbeta analysis, collaborators shipped samples as frozen whole blood, isolated PBMCs, or DNA extracted from either of those sample types. On this clone itself: The antigen it binds to is not known. A much larger clone differs by one base, so this may be a read error. At the DNA level, this CDR3 is encoded by other sequences in the same sample as well.

The sample comprised peripheral blood. The sequence was collected from a woman aged 80 or over with acute or convalescent COVID-19. This chain joins TRBV2 to TRBJ1-2; a tentative D match to TRBD1 spans 5 bases. Here is the DNA: TGTGCCAGCAGTGAACTCCCGCCAGGGTCGTTTGCAAAAGATGGCTACACCTTC. Its protein product is CASSELPPGSFAKDGYTF.